The 15 T cell receptor beta chains below were found in one sample sequenced in a study of cytomegalovirus exposure and HLA in healthy donors. The primer mix had 60 Vbeta and 13 Jbeta primers. The assay was immunoSEQ multiplex PCR, and TCRdb's table has in-frame clones only and misses some. The sample includes roughly 84,000 clones, 63% of them seen just once. The sample consisted of PBMCs. These receptors were obtained from a woman aged 40 to 50 in good health and CMV-seropositive.

This clone was picked up a small number of times. The CDR3 sequence is CAWALKGATDTQYF. The CDR3 DNA reads TGTGCTTGGGCGTTGAAGGGGGCCACAGATACGCAGTATTTT. V usage is TRBV30 and J usage is TRBJ2-3, with 7 bases aligning to TRBD1. Germline V gene data show CDR1 as GTSNPN and CDR2 as SVGIG (reference sequence). This CDR3 has 14 residues.

A single count supports this clone. The chain uses TRBV11-2 and TRBJ1-3; D perhaps matches TRBD1 (6 bases). The V gene lost 5 bases and the J gene lost 3 bases, with 17 bases spanning the gap. Germline loops: CDR1 SGHAT, CDR2 FQNNGV. This CDR3 region has 16 residues. The CDR3 DNA is TGTGCCAGCAGCCCCGGTGAGGACAGAAATGGAAACACCATATATTTT. Amino acids: CASSPGEDRNGNTIYF.

The chain carries TRBV19 and TRBJ2-7, with D perhaps TRBD2 (5 bases). The CDR3 is 13 residues long. The V end was cut by 6 bases, the J end by 6 bases, with 15 bases between. Germline V CDR1 and CDR2: LNHDA, SQIVND (reference sequence). CDR3 sequence reads: CASSEDGKSEQYF. Written as DNA, the CDR3 is TGTGCCAGTAGCGAGGACGGGAAAAGCGAGCAGTACTTC.

This sequence joins TRBV28 and TRBJ1-1; tentative D call: TRBD1 (5 bases). The CDR3 has 14 amino acids. Germline CDR1 is MDHEN and CDR2 is SYDVKM. V was clipped by 5 bases and J by 1 base, with 11 bases between them. DNA of the CDR3: TGTGCCAGCAGTCTTCCCGGGGGGAACACTGAAGCTTTCTTT. Its protein is CASSLPGGNTEAFF.

The gene calls are TRBV7-2 and TRBJ1-2; D possibly corresponds to TRBD1 (5 bases). V was cut by 2 bases and J by 1 base, with 17 bases left in between. There are 17 residues in the CDR3. CDR1 and CDR2 (germline): SGHTA, FQGNSA. The CDR3 DNA sequence: TGTGCCAGCAGCTTAATGGACACTTCCAGCTATAACTATGGCTACACCTTC. Translating gives CASSLMDTSSYNYGYTF.

The chain couples TRBV5-4 to TRBJ2-7, with 11 bases identical to TRBD1. J was trimmed by 3 bases and V by 2 bases; bases with no gene match: 1. This CDR3 spans 14 amino acids. CDR1 and CDR2 from the germline V gene are SGHNT and YYREEE (reference sequence). The CDR3 protein is CASSFGTGGYEQYF. The CDR3 region has the DNA TGTGCCAGCAGCTTCGGGACAGGGGGCTACGAGCAGTACTTC.

The chain recombines TRBV15 with TRBJ2-2, with 8 nucleotides matching TRBD2. This CDR3 contains 16 residues. Germline V gene data show CDR1 as LNHNV and CDR2 as YYDKDF (reference sequence). The V gene end was trimmed by 4 bases and the J gene end by 5 bases; junction bases not matched to a gene: 9. The CDR3 DNA sequence: TGTGCCACCAGCACCTACGGGACTAGTGGGACCGGGGAGCTGTTTTTT. As protein: CATSTYGTSGTGELFF.

The chain recombines TRBV19 with TRBJ2-7; perhaps TRBD1 as D (5 bases). The CDR3 length is 13 residues. V was pared by 1 base and J by 2 bases, with 6 bases between. Per the germline V gene, CDR1 is LNHDA and CDR2 is SQIVND (reference sequence). The CDR3 protein is CASSIGRAYEQYF. The CDR3 bases are TGTGCCAGTAGTATAGGCAGGGCCTACGAGCAGTACTTC.

In its sample, this clone was seen many times. This chain connects TRBV27 to TRBJ1-4, with a weak D call TRBD1 (6 bases). V was pared by 7 bases and J by 8 bases, with 17 bases between. The CDR3 is 14 amino acids. CDR1 and CDR2 from the germline V gene are MNHEY and SMNVEV (reference sequence). Here the CDR3 reads CASKGERGFEKLFF. The CDR3 nucleotides read TGTGCCAGCAAGGGGGAGAGGGGTTTCGAAAAACTGTTTTTT.

This clone was observed once. V gene TRBV28 combines with J gene TRBJ1-1, with TRBD1 matching over 7 bases. After removal of 7 bases from V and 10 bases from J, the junction contained 12 bases not matched to a gene. The CDR3 totals 13 residues. CDR1 is MDHEN, CDR2 SYDVKM, per germline. This CDR3 reads CASTNKDRPGAFF. CDR3 bases: TGTGCCAGCACCAACAAGGACAGGCCGGGAGCTTTCTTT.

This clone was counted only a few times. The CDR3 sequence: CSASGTGNNEQFF. The CDR3 DNA sequence: TGCAGCGCGTCCGGGACAGGGAATAATGAGCAGTTCTTC. V is TRBV29-1 and J is TRBJ2-1, with 9 nucleotides matching TRBD1. Trimming at V came to 7 bases and at J to 7 bases, leaving 8 bases not matched to a gene. CDR1 and CDR2 (germline): SQVTM, ANQGSEA. The CDR3 covers 13 residues.

V gene TRBV28 combines with J gene TRBJ2-4, with D possibly TRBD2 on 5 matching bases. The V gene's germline CDR1 is MDHEN and CDR2 SYDVKM. This CDR3 comprises 14 residues. The V end lost 2 bases, the J end lost 3 bases, and 8 bases lay between the germline ends. CDR3 region: CASSLEGGKNIQYF. CDR3 sequence (DNA): TGTGCCAGCAGTTTAGAGGGTGGCAAAAACATTCAGTACTTC. Full variable domain (remainder filled in from reference TRBV28 and TRBJ2-4): DVKVTQSSRYLVKRTGEKVFLECVQDMDHENMFWYRQDPGLGLRLIYFSYDVKMKEKGDIPEGYSVSREKKERFSLILESASTNQTSMYLCASSLEGGKNIQYFGAGTRLSVL.

This chain connects TRBV28 to TRBJ2-7; 7 nucleotides align to TRBD1. Germline CDR1 and CDR2: MDHEN and SYDVKM. With V trimmed by 8 bases and J by 0 bases, 13 bases remained unmatched. CDR3 size: 16 residues. CDR3 DNA: TGTGCCAGCTCCTCCCACGGGGCAGGGGGCTCCTACGAGCAGTACTTC. It codes for CASSSHGAGGSYEQYF.

The chain carries TRBV7-8 and TRBJ2-1; TRBD1 aligns across 7 bases. CDR1 SGHVS and CDR2 FQNEAQ come from the germline V gene. The CDR3 is 14 amino acids. V dropped 4 bases and J dropped 7; count of bases not matched to a gene: 7. The CDR3, as DNA: TGTGCCAGCAGCTCACGACAGGGCGTAAATGAGCAGTTCTTC. It yields the protein CASSSRQGVNEQFF.

The chain uses TRBV7-9 and TRBJ2-7, with D possibly being TRBD1 (6 bases). The CDR3 consists of 14 residues. V was shortened by 1 base and J by 3 bases, with 10 bases between the two germline ends. The germline V gene has CDR1 SEHNR and CDR2 FQNEAQ (reference sequence). Written as DNA, the CDR3 is TGTGCCAGCAGCTTAGGACAGGACTTCTACGAGCAGTACTTC. Its translation: CASSLGQDFYEQYF. Full variable domain (outside the CDR3, taken from reference TRBV7-9 and TRBJ2-7): DTGVSQNPRHKITKRGQNVTFRCDPISEHNRLYWYRQTLGQGPEFLTYFQNEAQLEKSRLLSDRFSAERPKGSFSTLEIQRTEQGDSAMYLCASSLGQDFYEQYFGPGTRLTVT.